This T cell receptor (beta chain) originates from a study of graft-versus-host responses after intestinal transplantation. Study-level information: In this cohort, recipients had multivisceral, liver-intestinal, or isolated intestinal transplants. The recipients all started with anti-thymocyte globulin induction and then took tacrolimus and steroids for approximately 3 years. Whole-study results and caveats: Levels of circulating GvH clones at their peak were associated with early post-transplant HvG declines. Graft-donor T cell macrochimerism coincided with high graft-versus-host to host-versus-graft clonal ratios in allografts.

Remarks on this clone: Its antigen is currently unknown.

Trimming pared 7 bases from V and 0 bases from J, leaving 13 bases between. The CDR3 consists of 14 residues. CDR1 and CDR2 from the germline V gene are MNHNS and SASEGT. Here immunoSEQ multiplex PCR was the method, and the copy in TCRdb shows in-frame clones only, minus some. The repertoire holds nearly 90,000 clones, with around four fifths as singletons. Sequencing was performed on unstimulated CD8+ T cells sorted from spleen or lymph node cells, taken before intestinal transplant. The rearrangement joins TRBV6-1 to TRBJ2-7; no clear D gene. The clonotype comes from a human donor who received an intestinal transplant. The CDR3 loop is CASTASATSYEQYF. The CDR3 DNA follows: TGTGCCAGCACTGCGAGTGCCACCTCCTACGAGCAGTACTTC.